Listed below are T cell receptor beta chains from one sample, sequenced in a study of blood T cell repertoires in COVID-19. Profiled with immunoSEQ multiplex PCR; TCRdb holds only in-frame clones, not every one. The data show 64,000 or so clones, with approximately 85% seen just once and 10% to 15% held by the top ten. The sequencing input was peripheral blood. Receptor source: a human donor in a cohort sampled during active COVID-19. CDR3s include the opening cysteine and the closing phenylalanine or tryptophan. The D gene is left open where the match is weak. The size entry is marked missing in some rows and otherwise reads once, few, many or a size class.

CDR3 length: 12
V gene: TRBV2
J gene: TRBJ2-1
clone size: few
D gene: .
CDR3 protein: CASGAWYNEQFF
CDR3 DNA: TGTGCCAGCGGGGCGTGGTACAATGAGCAGTTCTTC

CDR3 length: 16
V gene: TRBV10-3
J gene: TRBJ2-1
clone size: few
D gene: TRBD2
CDR3 protein: CAISYTSGGAVNEQFF
CDR3 DNA: TGTGCCATCAGTTACACTAGCGGGGGGGCCGTTAATGAGCAGTTCTTC

CDR3 length: 14
V gene: TRBV5-1
J gene: TRBJ2-2
clone size: many
D gene: .
CDR3 protein: CASSETRGAGELFF
CDR3 DNA: TGCGCCAGCAGCGAAACCAGGGGAGCCGGGGAGCTGTTTTTT

CDR3 length: 16
V gene: TRBV5-4
J gene: TRBJ2-3
clone size: .
D gene: .
CDR3 protein: CASGLPQGSSTDTQYF
CDR3 DNA: TGTGCCAGCGGATTACCACAGGGCTCTAGCACAGATACGCAGTATTTT

CDR3 length: 14
V gene: TRBV24-1
J gene: TRBJ2-1
clone size: .
D gene: .
CDR3 protein: CATSDLTGLDEQFF
CDR3 DNA: TGTGCCACCAGTGATTTGACAGGGCTGGATGAGCAGTTCTTC

CDR3 length: 15
V gene: TRBV6-5
J gene: TRBJ2-6
clone size: .
D gene: .
CDR3 protein: CASDRRLSGANVLTF
CDR3 DNA: TGTGCCAGCGACAGAAGGTTGTCTGGGGCCAACGTCCTGACTTTC

CDR3 length: 15
V gene: TRBV19
J gene: TRBJ2-5
clone size: .
D gene: TRBD2
CDR3 protein: CASTGTSGFEETQYF
CDR3 DNA: TGTGCCAGTACAGGGACTAGCGGATTCGAAGAGACCCAGTACTTC

CDR3 length: 18
V gene: TRBV7-7
J gene: TRBJ2-2
clone size: .
D gene: TRBD2
CDR3 protein: CASSLVATSGRNTGELFF
CDR3 DNA: TGTGCCAGCAGCTTAGTTGCGACTAGCGGGAGAAACACCGGGGAGCTGTTTTTT

CDR3 length: 15
V gene: TRBV5-4
J gene: TRBJ2-1
clone size: .
D gene: .
CDR3 protein: CASSLIGSSYNEQFF
CDR3 DNA: TGTGCCAGCAGCTTGATAGGGAGCTCCTACAATGAGCAGTTCTTC

CDR3 length: 15
V gene: TRBV25-1
J gene: TRBJ1-4
clone size: once
D gene: TRBD1
CDR3 protein: CASSELGQGNEKLFF
CDR3 DNA: TGTGCCAGCAGTGAATTGGGACAGGGTAATGAAAAACTGTTTTTT

CDR3 length: 14
V gene: TRBV9
J gene: TRBJ2-5
clone size: .
D gene: .
CDR3 protein: CASSVAGVQETQYF
CDR3 DNA: TGTGCCAGCAGCGTAGCGGGGGTACAAGAGACCCAGTACTTC

CDR3 length: 15
V gene: TRBV10-3
J gene: TRBJ2-5
clone size: .
D gene: .
CDR3 protein: CAISVRGLLEETQYF
CDR3 DNA: TGTGCCATCAGTGTAAGGGGACTGCTGGAGGAGACCCAGTACTTC

CDR3 length: 11
V gene: TRBV29-1
J gene: TRBJ1-1
clone size: .
D gene: TRBD1
CDR3 protein: CSVGQGTEAFF
CDR3 DNA: TGCAGCGTTGGACAGGGCACTGAAGCTTTCTTT

CDR3 length: 12
V gene: TRBV20-1
J gene: TRBJ2-7
clone size: few
D gene: TRBD1
CDR3 protein: CSASSGGYEQYF
CDR3 DNA: TGCAGTGCTAGTTCAGGGGGCTACGAGCAGTACTTC

CDR3 length: 20
V gene: TRBV21-1
J gene: TRBJ1-4
clone size: medium-sized
D gene: .
CDR3 protein: CASSKELKLRKPATNEKLFF
CDR3 DNA: TGTGCCAGCAGCAAAGAACTAAAGCTAAGGAAACCCGCAACTAATGAAAAACTGTTTTTT

CDR3 length: 14
V gene: TRBV2
J gene: TRBJ2-5
clone size: .
D gene: TRBD1
CDR3 protein: CASSRTGTQETQYF
CDR3 DNA: TGTGCCAGCAGCCGGACAGGGACACAAGAGACCCAGTACTTC

CDR3 length: 14
V gene: TRBV6-5
J gene: TRBJ1-6
clone size: .
D gene: .
CDR3 protein: CASSPLAFGSPLHF
CDR3 DNA: TGTGCCAGCAGCCCCTTGGCTTTTGGTTCACCCCTCCACTTT

CDR3 length: 12
V gene: TRBV7-9
J gene: TRBJ1-4
clone size: once
D gene: .
CDR3 protein: CASSLGTQKLFF
CDR3 DNA: TGTGCCAGCAGCTTAGGAACCCAGAAACTGTTTTTT

CDR3 length: 15
V gene: TRBV2
J gene: TRBJ1-1
clone size: .
D gene: .
CDR3 protein: CASSETLKRNTEAFF
CDR3 DNA: TGTGCCAGCAGTGAGACTCTGAAAAGGAACACTGAAGCTTTCTTT

CDR3 length: 15
V gene: TRBV5-4
J gene: TRBJ1-6
clone size: .
D gene: .
CDR3 protein: CASSLGGGRNSPLHF
CDR3 DNA: TGTGCCAGCAGCTTAGGGGGGGGTAGGAATTCACCCCTCCACTTT

CDR3 length: 16
V gene: TRBV27
J gene: TRBJ2-2
clone size: .
D gene: TRBD2
CDR3 protein: CASRELATPKAGELFF
CDR3 DNA: TGTGCCAGCAGGGAACTAGCGACTCCGAAGGCCGGGGAGCTGTTTTTT

CDR3 length: 15
V gene: TRBV29-1
J gene: TRBJ2-3
clone size: .
D gene: TRBD2
CDR3 protein: CSVASSGGHPDTQYF
CDR3 DNA: TGCAGCGTTGCCTCTAGCGGGGGACACCCAGATACGCAGTATTTT

CDR3 length: 13
V gene: TRBV6-5
J gene: TRBJ1-6
clone size: .
D gene: TRBD1
CDR3 protein: CASIRGESSPLHF
CDR3 DNA: TGTGCCAGCATCAGGGGGGAAAGCTCACCCCTCCACTTT

CDR3 length: 14
V gene: TRBV30
J gene: TRBJ1-2
clone size: .
D gene: .
CDR3 protein: CAWSVRRGLYGYTF
CDR3 DNA: TGTGCCTGGAGTGTACGACGGGGACTCTATGGCTACACCTTC

CDR3 length: 13
V gene: TRBV6-6
J gene: TRBJ1-1
clone size: .
D gene: .
CDR3 protein: CATHLGRNTEAFF
CDR3 DNA: TGTGCCACCCACCTGGGGAGGAACACTGAAGCTTTCTTT

CDR3 length: 18
V gene: TRBV7-9
J gene: TRBJ1-1
clone size: .
D gene: TRBD1
CDR3 protein: CASSPGWGQGLMNTEAFF
CDR3 DNA: TGTGCCAGCAGCCCTGGGTGGGGACAGGGATTGATGAACACTGAAGCTTTCTTT

CDR3 length: 15
V gene: TRBV19
J gene: TRBJ2-6
clone size: .
D gene: .
CDR3 protein: CASSRRVSGANVLTF
CDR3 DNA: TGTGCCAGTAGTCGCAGGGTCTCTGGGGCCAACGTCCTGACTTTC

CDR3 length: 11
V gene: TRBV30
J gene: TRBJ1-2
clone size: .
D gene: .
CDR3 protein: CALEPDYGYTF
CDR3 DNA: TGTGCCTTAGAGCCCGACTATGGCTACACCTTC

CDR3 length: 18
V gene: TRBV14
J gene: TRBJ2-1
clone size: .
D gene: TRBD2
CDR3 protein: CASSQARLAGGPYNEQFF
CDR3 DNA: TGTGCCAGCAGCCAAGCGCGGCTAGCGGGGGGGCCCTACAATGAGCAGTTCTTC

CDR3 length: 15
V gene: TRBV7-2
J gene: TRBJ2-5
clone size: .
D gene: .
CDR3 protein: CASSLAQAPQETQYF
CDR3 DNA: TGTGCCAGCAGCTTAGCTCAGGCACCCCAAGAGACCCAGTACTTC

CDR3 length: 17
V gene: TRBV7-6
J gene: TRBJ2-5
clone size: .
D gene: TRBD2
CDR3 protein: CASSHPRGSAGQETQYF
CDR3 DNA: TGTGCCAGCAGCCACCCTCGGGGATCAGCGGGGCAAGAGACCCAGTACTTC

CDR3 length: 14
V gene: TRBV12-5
J gene: TRBJ2-7
clone size: .
D gene: .
CDR3 protein: CASGLVEGWDEQYF
CDR3 DNA: TGTGCTAGTGGTTTGGTAGAGGGTTGGGACGAGCAGTACTTC

CDR3 length: 15
V gene: TRBV29-1
J gene: TRBJ2-1
clone size: .
D gene: TRBD2
CDR3 protein: CSVAGLAGPWDEQFF
CDR3 DNA: TGCAGCGTAGCGGGACTAGCGGGGCCATGGGATGAGCAGTTCTTC

CDR3 length: 14
V gene: TRBV11-3
J gene: TRBJ2-5
clone size: .
D gene: .
CDR3 protein: CASSLGPGQETQYF
CDR3 DNA: TGTGCCAGCAGCTTAGGACCAGGCCAAGAGACCCAGTACTTC

CDR3 length: 13
V gene: TRBV2
J gene: TRBJ2-7
clone size: .
D gene: TRBD1
CDR3 protein: CASRGTGVGEQYF
CDR3 DNA: TGTGCCAGCAGGGGGACAGGGGTTGGCGAGCAGTACTTC

CDR3 length: 15
V gene: TRBV3-1/TRBV3-2
J gene: TRBJ1-3
clone size: .
D gene: .
CDR3 protein: CASSQRKPSGNTIYF
CDR3 DNA: TGTGCCAGCAGCCAGCGCAAGCCCTCTGGAAACACCATATATTTT

CDR3 length: 16
V gene: TRBV10-3
J gene: TRBJ2-5
clone size: once
D gene: TRBD1
CDR3 protein: CAISDGQESMRETQYF
CDR3 DNA: TGTGCCATCAGTGATGGACAGGAGAGTATGCGGGAGACCCAGTACTTC

CDR3 length: 14
V gene: TRBV7-9
J gene: TRBJ1-6
clone size: few
D gene: TRBD1
CDR3 protein: CASSLTGEASPLHF
CDR3 DNA: TGTGCCAGCAGCCTGACAGGGGAAGCATCACCCCTCCACTTT

CDR3 length: 20
V gene: TRBV4-1
J gene: TRBJ2-6
clone size: few
D gene: .
CDR3 protein: CASSQDGTGGRSSGANVLTF
CDR3 DNA: TGCGCCAGCAGCCAAGACGGTACCGGGGGTCGTTCCTCTGGGGCCAACGTCCTGACTTTC